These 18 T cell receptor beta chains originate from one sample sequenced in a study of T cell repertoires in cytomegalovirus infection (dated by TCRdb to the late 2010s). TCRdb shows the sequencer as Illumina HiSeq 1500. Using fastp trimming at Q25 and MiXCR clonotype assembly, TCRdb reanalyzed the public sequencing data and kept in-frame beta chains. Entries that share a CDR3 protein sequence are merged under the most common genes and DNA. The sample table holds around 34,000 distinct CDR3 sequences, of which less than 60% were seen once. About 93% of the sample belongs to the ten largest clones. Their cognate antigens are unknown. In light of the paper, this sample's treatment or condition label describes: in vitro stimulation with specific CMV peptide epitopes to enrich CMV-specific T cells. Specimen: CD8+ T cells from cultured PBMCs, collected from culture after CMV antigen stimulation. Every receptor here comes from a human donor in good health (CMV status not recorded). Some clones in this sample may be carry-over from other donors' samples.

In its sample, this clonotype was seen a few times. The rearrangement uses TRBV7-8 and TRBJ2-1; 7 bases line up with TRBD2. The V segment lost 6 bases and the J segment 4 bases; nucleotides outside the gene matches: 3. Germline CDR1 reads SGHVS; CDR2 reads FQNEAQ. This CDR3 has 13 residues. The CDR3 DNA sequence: TGTGCCAGCAGAGGACTAGGTTACAATGAGCAGTTCTTC. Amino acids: CASRGLGYNEQFF. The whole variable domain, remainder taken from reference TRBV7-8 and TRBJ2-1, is GAGVSQSPRYKVAKRGQDVALRCDPISGHVSLFWYQQALGQGPEFLTYFQNEAQLDKSGLPSDRFFAERPEGSVSTLKIQRTQQEDSAVYLCASRGLGYNEQFFGPGTRLTVL.

CDR3 sequence: CASTGDSGQGYEQYF. The CDR3 nucleotides read TGTGCCAGCACAGGGGATTCGGGACAGGGGTACGAGCAGTACTTC. The chain carries TRBV6-1 and TRBJ2-7; TRBD1 matches 10 bases. Germline CDR1 MNHNS, CDR2 SASEGT. J lost 4 bases, V lost 7 bases, and 10 bases had no gene match. The CDR3 totals 15 residues.

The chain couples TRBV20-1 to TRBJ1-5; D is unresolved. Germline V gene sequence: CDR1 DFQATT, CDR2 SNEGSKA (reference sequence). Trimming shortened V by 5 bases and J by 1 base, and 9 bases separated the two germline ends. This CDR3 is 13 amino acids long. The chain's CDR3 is CSAEQRSNQPQHF. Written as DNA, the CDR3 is TGCAGTGCTGAGCAACGGAGCAATCAGCCCCAGCATTTT.

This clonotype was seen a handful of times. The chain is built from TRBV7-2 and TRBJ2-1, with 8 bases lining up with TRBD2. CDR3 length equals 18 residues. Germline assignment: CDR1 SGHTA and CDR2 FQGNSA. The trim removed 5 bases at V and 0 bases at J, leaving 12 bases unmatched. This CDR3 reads CASSERWPSGSSYNEQFF. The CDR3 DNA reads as TGTGCCAGCAGCGAAAGGTGGCCGAGCGGGAGCTCCTACAATGAGCAGTTCTTC.

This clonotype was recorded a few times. CDR3: CASSGLAGLYNEQFF. The CDR3, as DNA: TGTGCCAGCAGTGGACTAGCGGGGCTCTACAATGAGCAGTTCTTC. The chain uses TRBV11-1 and TRBJ2-1, with 12 nucleotides matching TRBD2. The trim removed 6 bases at V and 3 bases at J, leaving 3 bases unmatched. Germline V gene sequence: CDR1 SGHAT, CDR2 FQDESV (reference sequence). This CDR3 has 15 amino acids.

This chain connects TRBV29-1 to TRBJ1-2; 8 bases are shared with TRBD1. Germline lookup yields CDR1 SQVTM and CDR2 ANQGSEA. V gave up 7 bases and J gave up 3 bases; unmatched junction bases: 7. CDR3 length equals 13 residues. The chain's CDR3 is CSAMTGEDYGYTF. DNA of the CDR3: TGCAGCGCGATGACAGGGGAGGACTATGGCTACACCTTC.

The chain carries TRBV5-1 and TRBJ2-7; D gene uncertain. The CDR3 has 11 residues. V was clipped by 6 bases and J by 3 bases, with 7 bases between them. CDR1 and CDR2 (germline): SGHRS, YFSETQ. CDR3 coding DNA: TGCGCCAGCAAGTCCCGCTACGAGCAGTACTTC. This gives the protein CASKSRYEQYF.

The CDR3 region is CASSLYRDTDTQYF. The CDR3 DNA follows: TGTGCCAGCAGCTTATACAGGGACACAGATACGCAGTATTTT. V usage is TRBV11-2 and J usage is TRBJ2-3; D might be TRBD1 (6 bases). Germline V lookup: CDR1 SGHAT, CDR2 FQNNGV. This CDR3 region has 14 residues. The V end lost 2 bases, the J end lost 2 bases, and 8 bases lay between the germline ends.

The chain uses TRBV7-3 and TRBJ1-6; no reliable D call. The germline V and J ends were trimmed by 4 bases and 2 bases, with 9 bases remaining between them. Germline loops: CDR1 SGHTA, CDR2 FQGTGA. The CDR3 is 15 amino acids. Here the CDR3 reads CASSSLGTYNSPLHF. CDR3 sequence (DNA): TGTGCCAGCAGCTCGCTCGGGACCTATAATTCACCCCTCCACTTT.

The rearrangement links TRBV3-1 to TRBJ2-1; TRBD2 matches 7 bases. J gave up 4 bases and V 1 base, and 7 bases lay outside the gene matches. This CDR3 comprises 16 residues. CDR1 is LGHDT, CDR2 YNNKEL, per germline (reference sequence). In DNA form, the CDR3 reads TGTGCCAGCAGCCAAGTCGCGGGAGAGGCGTACAATGAGCAGTTCTTC. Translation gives CASSQVAGEAYNEQFF.

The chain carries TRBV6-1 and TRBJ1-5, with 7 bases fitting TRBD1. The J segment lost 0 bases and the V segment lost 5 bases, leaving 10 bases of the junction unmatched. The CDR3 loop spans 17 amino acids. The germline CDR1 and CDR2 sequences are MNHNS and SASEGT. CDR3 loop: CASSTRQGGYSNQPQHF. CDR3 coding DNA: TGTGCCAGCAGTACGAGACAGGGTGGATATAGCAATCAGCCCCAGCATTTT.

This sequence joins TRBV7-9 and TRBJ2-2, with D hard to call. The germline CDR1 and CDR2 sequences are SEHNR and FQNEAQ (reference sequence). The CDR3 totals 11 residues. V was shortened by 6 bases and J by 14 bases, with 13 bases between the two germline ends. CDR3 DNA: TGTGCCAGCAGTTACACCGGGTATCTGTTTTTT. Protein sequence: CASSYTGYLFF.

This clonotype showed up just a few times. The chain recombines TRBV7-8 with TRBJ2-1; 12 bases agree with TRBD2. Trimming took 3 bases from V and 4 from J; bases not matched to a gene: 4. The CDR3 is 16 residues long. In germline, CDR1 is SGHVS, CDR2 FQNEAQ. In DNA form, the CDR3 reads TGTGCCAGCAGCTTCCTACTAGCGGGGGGATACAATGAGCAGTTCTTC. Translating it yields CASSFLLAGGYNEQFF.

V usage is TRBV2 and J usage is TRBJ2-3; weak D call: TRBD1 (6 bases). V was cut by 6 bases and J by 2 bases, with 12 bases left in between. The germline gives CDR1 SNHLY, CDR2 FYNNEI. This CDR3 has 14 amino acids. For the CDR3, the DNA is TGTGCCAGCAGAAACAGGGCTCTCACAGATACGCAGTATTTT. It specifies CASRNRALTDTQYF.

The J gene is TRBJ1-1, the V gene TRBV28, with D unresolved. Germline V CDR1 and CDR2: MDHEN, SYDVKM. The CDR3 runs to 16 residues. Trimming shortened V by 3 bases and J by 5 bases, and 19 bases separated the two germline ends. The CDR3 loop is CASSLELLRGWTEAFF. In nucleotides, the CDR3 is TGTGCCAGCAGTTTGGAGTTGCTCCGGGGATGGACTGAAGCTTTCTTT.

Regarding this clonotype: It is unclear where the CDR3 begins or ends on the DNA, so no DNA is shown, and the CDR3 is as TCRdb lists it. CDR3 region: CASSLENLLSVRGNEQYF. The gene calls are TRBV7-8 and TRBJ2-7; the DNA was not used to check the table's D call, TRBD1. The germline V gene has CDR1 SGHVS and CDR2 FQNEAQ. The length of the CDR3 is 18 amino acids, counting both ends.

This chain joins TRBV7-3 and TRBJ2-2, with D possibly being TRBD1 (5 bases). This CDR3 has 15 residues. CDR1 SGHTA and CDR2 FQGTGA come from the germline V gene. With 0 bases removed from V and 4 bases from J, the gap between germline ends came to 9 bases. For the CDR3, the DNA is TGTGCCAGCAGCTTAACGATGGGGCGCACCGGGGAGCTGTTTTTT. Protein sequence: CASSLTMGRTGELFF. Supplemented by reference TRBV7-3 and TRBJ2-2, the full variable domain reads GAGVSQTPSNKVTEKGKYVELRCDPISGHTALYWYRQSLGQGPEFLIYFQGTGAADDSGLPNDRFFAVRPEGSVSTLKIQRTERGDSAVYLCASSLTMGRTGELFFGEGSRLTVL.

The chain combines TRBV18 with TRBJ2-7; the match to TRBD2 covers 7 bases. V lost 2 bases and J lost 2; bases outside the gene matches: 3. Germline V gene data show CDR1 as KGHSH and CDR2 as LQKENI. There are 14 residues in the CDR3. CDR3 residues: CASSPTAGAYEQYF. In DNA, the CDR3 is TGTGCCAGCTCACCAACGGCGGGAGCCTACGAGCAGTACTTC. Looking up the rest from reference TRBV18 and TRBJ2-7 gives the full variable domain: NAGVMQNPRHLVRRRGQEARLRCSPMKGHSHVYWYRQLPEEGLKFMVYLQKENIIDESGMPKERFSAEFPKEGPSILRIQQVVRGDSAAYFCASSPTAGAYEQYFGPGTRLTVT.